The 24 T cell receptor beta chains below all came from one sample that was sequenced in a study of T cells in Graves' hyperthyroidism and ophthalmopathy. TCR beta CDR3 regions were amplified from RNA. The HTBI primer set served for first-round RT-PCR of the TCR CDR3. Each CDR3 protein is one row after TCRdb ran MiXCR on the multiplex PCR reads. The sample has about 600,000 distinct CDR3 sequences, approximately 16% seen once. The sample comprised blood. Source of these receptors: a middle-aged woman with Graves' ophthalmopathy.

This clonotype was detected ten times or more. This chain uses TRBV11-2 with TRBJ2-7; D is perhaps TRBD2 (5 bases). This CDR3 spans 14 amino acids. Trimming took 2 bases from V and 0 from J, leaving 8 bases between them. Germline loops: CDR1 SGHAT, CDR2 FQNNGV. CDR3 nucleotide sequence: TGTGCCAGCAGCTTACACGGAGGCTCCTACGAGCAGTACTTC. The encoded protein is CASSLHGGSYEQYF. The full variable domain, completed using reference TRBV11-2 and TRBJ2-7, is EAGVAQSPRYKIIEKRQSVAFWCNPISGHATLYWYQQILGQGPKLLIQFQNNGVVDDSQLPKDRFSAERLKGVDSTLKIQPAKLEDSAVYLCASSLHGGSYEQYFGPGTRLTVT.

This clonotype was seen many times. V gene TRBV7-2 combines with J gene TRBJ2-7, with TRBD2 matching 8 bases. The CDR3 spans 14 residues. CDR1 and CDR2 from the germline V gene are SGHTA and FQGNSA. J lost 3 bases, V lost 6 bases, and 7 bases had no gene match. The chain's CDR3 is CASRPSGGGYEQYF. The CDR3 nucleotides read TGTGCCAGCAGACCGTCGGGGGGGGGCTACGAGCAGTACTTC.

The chain is built from TRBV7-3 and TRBJ2-3, with 7 positions matching TRBD1. The germline V gene encodes CDR1 SGHTA and CDR2 FQGTGA. The trim removed 5 bases at V and 2 bases at J, leaving 4 bases unmatched. The CDR3 extends over 14 amino acids. Here the CDR3 DNA reads TGTGCCAGCAGCCGACAGGGAGTCACAGATACGCAGTATTTT. It encodes CASSRQGVTDTQYF. The full variable domain, its missing parts supplied by reference TRBV7-3 and TRBJ2-3, is GAGVSQTPSNKVTEKGKYVELRCDPISGHTALYWYRQSLGQGPEFLIYFQGTGAADDSGLPNDRFFAVRPEGSVSTLKIQRTERGDSAVYLCASSRQGVTDTQYFGPGTRLTVL.

This clonotype showed up many times. This chain joins TRBV12-3 or TRBV12-4 and TRBJ2-3; no clear D gene. The CDR3 extends over 11 amino acids. Deletions cut 8 bases from V and 4 bases from J, with 7 bases between. The CDR3 loop is CASGRSDTQYF. In DNA form, the CDR3 reads TGTGCCAGCGGCCGGTCAGATACGCAGTATTTT.

This clonotype was recorded at least ten times. The genes are TRBV2 and TRBJ2-4, with D possibly being TRBD1 or TRBD2 (5 bases each). Germline CDR1 and CDR2: SNHLY and FYNNEI. V shed 4 bases and J shed 2 bases, with 15 bases lying between them. This CDR3 is built from 16 residues. CDR3 nucleotide sequence: TGTGCCAGCAGTGGCACCTTTGGGGGTTCCAAAAACATTCAGTACTTC. It yields the protein CASSGTFGGSKNIQYF.

The rearrangement joins TRBV24-1 to TRBJ1-1; TRBD1 matches at 7 bases. The germline V gene has CDR1 KGHDR and CDR2 SFDVKD. The CDR3 loop spans 14 amino acids. Germline trimming cut 3 bases from V and 8 bases from J; bases unmatched to any gene: 8. In DNA, the CDR3 is TGTGCCACCAGTGATGAATCCGGGACAGACGAAGCTTTCTTT. It specifies CATSDESGTDEAFF.

This clonotype was picked up many times. The rearrangement joins TRBV28 to TRBJ1-1; D gene uncertain. The CDR3 is 11 amino acids. Trimming cost V 4 bases and J 10 bases, with 10 bases left between them. Germline-derived CDR1 and CDR2 are MDHEN and SYDVKM. The CDR3 loop is CASSSGPVAFF. The CDR3 nucleotides are TGTGCCAGCAGTTCGGGCCCCGTAGCTTTCTTT.

The table lists this clonotype with a few counts. The chain couples TRBV7-9 to TRBJ2-2; D is undetermined. V was pared by 1 base and J by 9 bases, with 12 bases between. This CDR3 has 14 amino acids. The germline gives CDR1 SEHNR, CDR2 FQNEAQ (reference sequence). Here the CDR3 reads CASSLVPTEWELFF. In DNA, the CDR3 is TGTGCCAGCAGCTTAGTACCAACCGAGTGGGAGCTGTTTTTT.

This clonotype showed up many times. This chain joins TRBV5-1 and TRBJ2-6; TRBD1 aligns across 8 bases. The V gene's germline CDR1 is SGHRS and CDR2 YFSETQ. CDR3 length: 16 residues. Germline trimming cut 4 bases from V and 0 bases from J; bases unmatched to any gene: 3. CDR3 amino acids: CASSLTGDSGANVLTF. The CDR3 DNA is TGCGCCAGCAGCCTGACAGGGGACTCTGGGGCCAACGTCCTGACTTTC.

This clonotype was observed many times. The chain is built from TRBV20-1 and TRBJ1-4, with D possibly TRBD1 on 5 matching bases. The germline V gene encodes CDR1 DFQATT and CDR2 SNEGSKA (reference sequence). The CDR3 length is 15 residues. Deletions cut 0 bases from V and 8 bases from J, with 16 bases between. CDR3 loop: CSARDTVGGWEKLFF. In DNA, the CDR3 is TGCAGTGCTAGAGATACGGTGGGGGGATGGGAAAAACTGTTTTTT.

This clonotype was seen many times. The chain couples TRBV28 to TRBJ2-5, with D tentatively TRBD1 (6 bases). CDR1 MDHEN and CDR2 SYDVKM come from the germline V gene. Between the trimmed V and J ends, which lost 3 bases and 4 bases, there was a span of 18 bases. The CDR3 extends over 16 amino acids. The CDR3 protein is CASSFLGQLGGETQYF. The DNA of the CDR3 is TGTGCCAGCAGTTTCCTGGGACAACTAGGTGGAGAGACCCAGTACTTC.

This clonotype was detected only a few times. This chain uses TRBV7-9 with TRBJ2-7; 9 bases are shared with TRBD1. V lost 2 bases, J lost 7 bases, and 9 bases stayed unmatched. The CDR3 totals 15 residues. Germline V gene lookup returns CDR1 SEHNR and CDR2 FQNEAQ (reference sequence). The CDR3 here is CASSLRGTGLGEQYF. CDR3 nucleotide sequence: TGTGCCAGCAGCTTAAGAGGGACAGGGTTAGGGGAGCAGTACTTC.

This chain links TRBV18 with TRBJ2-5; 9 bases fit TRBD1. The J segment lost 2 bases and the V segment lost 6 bases, leaving 7 bases of the junction unmatched. The CDR3 consists of 15 residues. Germline loops: CDR1 KGHSH, CDR2 LQKENI. CDR3 bases: TGTGCCAGCTCGCCAAACAGGGGGCCACAAGAGACCCAGTACTTC. It yields the protein CASSPNRGPQETQYF.

This clonotype has just a few counts. Germline and junction disagree at one end, which may indicate a read error. The chain joins TRBV6-1 to TRBJ1-1; no definite D call. The CDR3 covers 16 residues. Germline V CDR1 and CDR2: MNHNS, SASEGT. CDR3 amino acids: CASSDHFAAANIEAFF. The DNA for the CDR3 is TGTGCCAGCAGTGATCACTTTGCGGCGGCGAACATTGAAGCTTTCTTT.

This clonotype was picked up many times. This chain joins TRBV28 and TRBJ1-5; 7 positions match TRBD1. V lost 7 bases to trimming and J lost 7 bases; unmatched junction nucleotides: 19. CDR3 length: 17 residues. Per the germline V gene, CDR1 is MDHEN and CDR2 is SYDVKM. CDR3 amino acids: CASIETGTLGVLQPQHF. The CDR3 DNA follows: TGTGCCAGCATCGAGACAGGGACGCTAGGGGTCTTACAGCCCCAGCATTTT.

In this sample, this clonotype turned up a few times. The V call is TRBV29-1, the J call TRBJ2-2; 12 nucleotides agree with TRBD2. With 6 bases clipped from V and 2 bases from J, the junction kept 4 bases outside the gene matches. Germline lookup yields CDR1 SQVTM and CDR2 ANQGSEA. The CDR3 is 15 residues long. CDR3 nucleotides: TGCAGCGTCTCTAGCGGGGGGGTTAACACCGGGGAGCTGTTTTTT. This translates into CSVSSGGVNTGELFF.

At least ten counts were recorded for this clonotype. The chain is built from TRBV11-3 and TRBJ2-5; either TRBD1 or TRBD2 may fit D (6 bases each). The germline CDR1 and CDR2 sequences are SGHNT and YENEEA. Trimming removed 5 bases at V and 2 bases at J, with 12 bases between. The CDR3 loop spans 14 amino acids. CDR3 in amino acids: CASSGGTQQETQYF. In nucleotides, the CDR3 is TGTGCCAGCAGCGGCGGGACACAACAAGAGACCCAGTACTTC.

Remarks on this clonotype: A read error is possible here, since a much larger clone lies one base away. The chain links TRBV5-8 to TRBJ2-1, with D perhaps given as TRBD1 or TRBD2 (5 bases each). The DNA end is more similar to TRBJ2-7, so the J call may be wrong. The germline gives CDR1 SGHTS, CDR2 YDEGEE. This CDR3 contains 14 residues. CDR3 nucleotide sequence: TGTGCCAGCAACCCGGGACGACCTTACAATGAGCAGTACTTC. Translation gives CASNPGRPYNEQYF.

This clonotype was picked up one time. This rearrangement joins TRBV3-1 to TRBJ1-1; TRBD1 matches at 9 bases. The CDR3 runs to 15 residues. After removal of 5 bases from V and 5 bases from J, the junction contained 9 bases not matched to a gene. The germline V gene encodes CDR1 LGHDT and CDR2 YNNKEL (reference sequence). CDR3 bases: TGTGCCAGCAGCTTCCCGGGACAGGGTTCAACTGAAGCTTTCTTT. Amino acids: CASSFPGQGSTEAFF. Together with reference TRBV3-1 and TRBJ1-1, the CDR3 gives the full variable domain: DTAVSQTPKYLVTQMGNDKSIKCEQNLGHDTMYWYKQDSKKFLKIMFSYNNKELIINETVPNRFSPKSPDKAHLNLHINSLELGDSAVYFCASSFPGQGSTEAFFGQGTRLTVV.

This clonotype showed up many times. V is TRBV2 and J is TRBJ1-1; 7 bases agree with TRBD1. The CDR3 has 14 amino acids. The J segment lost 1 base and the V segment lost 6 bases, leaving 5 bases of the junction unmatched. Per the germline V gene, CDR1 is SNHLY and CDR2 is FYNNEI. The CDR3: CASRPRTGNTEAFF. Written as DNA, the CDR3 is TGTGCCAGCAGGCCCCGGACAGGGAACACTGAAGCTTTCTTT.

This clonotype appeared many times. V gene TRBV30 combines with J gene TRBJ2-7; a weak D match, TRBD1 (6 bases). The CDR3 extends over 13 amino acids. In germline, CDR1 is GTSNPN, CDR2 SVGIG (reference sequence). V was cut by 1 base and J by 6 bases, with 13 bases left in between. The CDR3, as DNA: TGTGCCTGGAGTGCGAACAGGGTAGGCGAGCAGTACTTC. Amino acid sequence: CAWSANRVGEQYF.

In regard to this clonotype: One end of the junction fails to match germline, which may point to a read error. The V and J genes are TRBV5-1 and TRBJ2-5; D call uncertain. Germline V gene lookup returns CDR1 SGHRS and CDR2 YFSETQ. The CDR3 extends over 12 amino acids. CDR3 sequence: CASSSQPETQYF. DNA for the CDR3: TGTGCCAGCAGCTCCCAACCAGAGACCCAGTACTTC.

The CDR3 here is CASREDARYGYTF. CDR3 bases: TGTGCCAGTAGGGAGGACGCGAGGTATGGCTACACCTTC. The chain links TRBV19 to TRBJ1-2, with D unclear. Trimming left V 6 bases short and J 5 bases short, with 13 bases between. The CDR3 has 13 residues. Germline-derived CDR1 and CDR2 are LNHDA and SQIVND (reference sequence).

This clonotype has a count of ten or more. This rearrangement joins TRBV6-2 or TRBV6-3 to TRBJ1-1; the match to TRBD1 covers 7 bases. This CDR3 comprises 16 residues. Trimming took 1 base from V and 1 from J; bases not matched to a gene: 6. Germline V CDR1 and CDR2: MNHEY, SVGEGT. The CDR3 nucleotides read TGTGCCAGCAGTTACTTAACCGGGACAGAGAACACTGAAGCTTTCTTT. Its translation: CASSYLTGTENTEAFF.